Here is one T cell receptor (beta chain) with its context. The antigen is unknown. UMIs and sample barcodes were carried by the TCR alpha and TCR beta cDNA libraries that 5'RACE produced using constant-segment primers. MiXCR, applied by TCRdb to the 5' RACE reads, yields one record per CDR3 protein. The data contain hundreds of thousands of distinct CDR3 sequences, about 20% of them singletons. These data belong to a study of T-cell memory formation after mild COVID-19. Overall study findings and caveats: Balance between CD4 and CD8 was seen in clones contracting day 15 to 85, and a CD4+ lean was seen in later expanders. Cross-reactive memory apparently joined, as some responding clones appeared in pre-infection memory.

The germline V gene has CDR1 SGHTA and CDR2 FQGNSA. The CDR3 consists of 16 residues. J lost 7 bases, V lost 1 base, and 8 bases had no gene match. This TCR came from an adult woman who had mild COVID-19 (a few samples of this study predate the infection). Cell type and time point are not known. The sample consisted of PBMCs or a T cell subset sorted from them (not recorded which). This chain connects TRBV7-2 to TRBJ2-2; 8 bases fit TRBD2. CDR3 loop: CASSLVGLASGGELFF. The CDR3 DNA reads as TGTGCCAGCAGCTTAGTTGGACTAGCTTCAGGCGGGGAGCTGTTTTTT.